The rows below give T cell receptor beta chains drawn from one sample of a study of blood T cell repertoires in COVID-19. Profiled with immunoSEQ multiplex PCR; TCRdb holds only in-frame clones, not every one. Among 220,000 or so clones listed, around 91% were seen once. The sequencing input was PBMCs or T cells enriched from blood (not recorded which). The receptors stem from a man under 40 who had been exposed to COVID-19. Each CDR3 is given with its conserved first and last residue. The order of the fields is J gene, V gene, clone size, D gene, CDR3 DNA, CDR3 protein. D genes are given only for firm matches. Only part of the rows carry a size: once, few, many, or a class if the clone is expanded.

J gene: TRBJ2-3
V gene: TRBV24-1
clone size: -
D gene: -
CDR3 DNA: TGTGCCACCAGTGATCCACTCACAGATACGCAGTATTTT
CDR3 protein: CATSDPLTDTQYF

J gene: TRBJ1-2
V gene: TRBV3-1/TRBV3-2
clone size: once
D gene: -
CDR3 DNA: TGTGCCAGCAGCCAAGTGAGGGGGAGAGTGGTTAGCGGCTACACCTTC
CDR3 protein: CASSQVRGRVVSGYTF

J gene: TRBJ2-3
V gene: TRBV3-1/TRBV3-2
clone size: -
D gene: -
CDR3 DNA: TGTGCCAGCAGCGACCAACAGGCGGCCAGCAGCACAGATACGCAGTATTTT
CDR3 protein: CASSDQQAASSTDTQYF

J gene: TRBJ2-1
V gene: TRBV4-1
clone size: -
D gene: TRBD2
CDR3 DNA: TGCGCCAGCAGCCATACCTCGGGACTACCAGTATACAATGAGCAGTTCTTC
CDR3 protein: CASSHTSGLPVYNEQFF

J gene: TRBJ2-2
V gene: TRBV27
clone size: -
D gene: -
CDR3 DNA: TGTGCCAGCCGCCTCAGCGGGACCGGGGAGCTGTTTTTT
CDR3 protein: CASRLSGTGELFF

J gene: TRBJ2-1
V gene: TRBV19
clone size: -
D gene: TRBD1
CDR3 DNA: TGTGCCAGTAGTCGGGACAGGGTCAGATTTAGCTCCTACAATGAGCAGTTCTTC
CDR3 protein: CASSRDRVRFSSYNEQFF

J gene: TRBJ2-7
V gene: TRBV27
clone size: -
D gene: -
CDR3 DNA: TGTGCCGTGGTGGGGCCGGACCCCTACGAGCAGTACTTC
CDR3 protein: CAVVGPDPYEQYF

J gene: TRBJ2-1
V gene: TRBV5-1
clone size: -
D gene: TRBD2
CDR3 DNA: TGCGCCAGCATGACTAGCGGGGGGGCTACTGAGCAGTTCTTC
CDR3 protein: CASMTSGGATEQFF

J gene: TRBJ1-2
V gene: TRBV3-1/TRBV3-2
clone size: few
D gene: -
CDR3 DNA: TGTGCCAGCAGCCTAGCTGGGGGCGGCTACACCTTC
CDR3 protein: CASSLAGGGYTF

J gene: TRBJ2-2
V gene: TRBV27
clone size: once
D gene: -
CDR3 DNA: TGTGCCAGCAGTTCCCGGGTTCGCGGGGAGCTGTTTTTT
CDR3 protein: CASSSRVRGELFF

J gene: TRBJ1-2
V gene: TRBV6-5
clone size: -
D gene: TRBD1
CDR3 DNA: TGTGCCAGCAGTTACGGGGAAGGGGGCGATAGCTATGGCTACACCTTC
CDR3 protein: CASSYGEGGDSYGYTF

J gene: TRBJ1-1
V gene: TRBV6-2/TRBV6-3
clone size: few
D gene: -
CDR3 DNA: TGTGCCAGCAGTTACGGATTTTTAAGGGGGAACACTGAAGCTTTCTTT
CDR3 protein: CASSYGFLRGNTEAFF

J gene: TRBJ2-4
V gene: TRBV7-9
clone size: -
D gene: TRBD1
CDR3 DNA: TGTGCCAGCAGCTTAGGACAGGGAGCTCAGATCTTAGCCAAAAACATTCAGTACTTC
CDR3 protein: CASSLGQGAQILAKNIQYF

J gene: TRBJ2-3
V gene: TRBV7-2
clone size: -
D gene: TRBD2
CDR3 DNA: TGTGCCAGCAGCCCCCAGGTAGCGGGGGGCGTTAGCACAGATACGCAGTATTTT
CDR3 protein: CASSPQVAGGVSTDTQYF

J gene: TRBJ1-2
V gene: TRBV27
clone size: once
D gene: -
CDR3 DNA: TGTGCCAGCAGTTTAACGGTTAACTATGGCTACACCTTC
CDR3 protein: CASSLTVNYGYTF

J gene: TRBJ1-1
V gene: TRBV3-1/TRBV3-2
clone size: -
D gene: -
CDR3 DNA: TGTGCCAGCAGCCTAAGGGGAGGGGGCACTGAAGCTTTCTTT
CDR3 protein: CASSLRGGGTEAFF

J gene: TRBJ2-3
V gene: TRBV5-5
clone size: once
D gene: TRBD2
CDR3 DNA: TGTGCCAGCAGCTTGGCAACAGGAGCGGGGGATACGCAGTATTTT
CDR3 protein: CASSLATGAGDTQYF

J gene: TRBJ2-7
V gene: TRBV5-1
clone size: -
D gene: -
CDR3 DNA: TGCGCCAGCAGCCCAATGGGGGAGGGGGGGACGAAGCAGTACTTC
CDR3 protein: CASSPMGEGGTKQYF

J gene: TRBJ2-5
V gene: TRBV5-1
clone size: -
D gene: -
CDR3 DNA: TGCGCCAGCAGCCAACAAGAGACCCAGTACTTC
CDR3 protein: CASSQQETQYF

J gene: TRBJ1-1
V gene: TRBV6-5
clone size: -
D gene: -
CDR3 DNA: TGTGCTAGCGGGGGGGCCACTGAAGCTTTCTTT
CDR3 protein: CASGGATEAFF

J gene: TRBJ2-5
V gene: TRBV7-9
clone size: -
D gene: TRBD2
CDR3 DNA: TGTGCCTCCGAGAGCGGGGGGGCCCAAGAGACCCAGTACTTC
CDR3 protein: CASESGGAQETQYF

J gene: TRBJ2-1
V gene: TRBV29-1
clone size: -
D gene: -
CDR3 DNA: TGCAGCGTTGGCGTACAGGCCAATGAGCAGTTCTTC
CDR3 protein: CSVGVQANEQFF

J gene: TRBJ2-2
V gene: TRBV28
clone size: -
D gene: TRBD1
CDR3 DNA: TGTGCCAGCAGTTCCGGGACAGGGACCACCGGGGAGCTGTTTTTT
CDR3 protein: CASSSGTGTTGELFF

J gene: TRBJ2-5
V gene: TRBV12-3/TRBV12-4
clone size: -
D gene: -
CDR3 DNA: TGTGCCAGCAGAACCGGGGGTATGGAGACCCAGTACTTC
CDR3 protein: CASRTGGMETQYF

J gene: TRBJ2-5
V gene: TRBV5-5
clone size: -
D gene: TRBD1
CDR3 DNA: TGTGCCAGCAGCTTTCCGGGACAGGGTGACGAGACCCAGTACTTC
CDR3 protein: CASSFPGQGDETQYF

J gene: TRBJ2-2
V gene: TRBV24-1
clone size: -
D gene: TRBD2
CDR3 DNA: TGTGCCACCAACCGCCCTCTAGCGGGGGGGCCTAGTTGCACCGGGGAGCTGTTTTTT
CDR3 protein: CATNRPLAGGPSCTGELFF

J gene: TRBJ1-4
V gene: TRBV7-6
clone size: -
D gene: -
CDR3 DNA: TGTGCCAGCAGCCCGAGCTGGGAAAAACTGTTTTTT
CDR3 protein: CASSPSWEKLFF

J gene: TRBJ1-1
V gene: TRBV7-2
clone size: -
D gene: TRBD1
CDR3 DNA: TGTGCCAGCAGCACAGGGGGCGCGTATACTGAAGCTTTCTTT
CDR3 protein: CASSTGGAYTEAFF

J gene: TRBJ1-4
V gene: TRBV7-6
clone size: -
D gene: -
CDR3 DNA: TGTGCCAGCAGCTTAACCCAGGGAGGAAGTGAAAAACTGTTTTTT
CDR3 protein: CASSLTQGGSEKLFF